This T cell receptor beta chain was found in a study of identical twins (dated by TCRdb to the mid-2010s). The study in broad terms: To test whether fetal clonotypes persist, the study used deep sequencing on TCR alpha and beta repertoires from monozygotic twins, unrelated adults of various ages, and cord blood. Replicate twin experiments were performed at different times using different library preparation protocols to rule out contamination. General study outcomes and caveats: Because the same donors could not be followed over many years, conclusions were based on cross-sectional statistical analysis. Out-of-frame TCR alpha sharing in monozygotic twins was systematically underestimated by recombination models, whereas sharing between unrelated individuals was in agreement with the recombination models. Excess twin sharing in beta out-of-frame sequences was weaker because fewer shared sequences lowered the signal-to-noise ratio. Abundant cord blood beta clonotypes carried fewer insertions; young adult naive repertoires showed a weaker similar trend, while memory repertoires showed none. Invariant T cells such as MAIT and iNKT could partly confound zero-insertion analyses, although diverse VJ usage argued against such confounding for most clonotypes. Compared with coincidental sharing between unrelated individuals, out-of-frame TCR alpha sequences shared between twins showed an excess of sequences with low generation probability.

CDR1 and CDR2 (SNHLY, FYNNEI) derive from the germline V gene. The CDR3 measures 10 amino acids from cysteine to phenylalanine. The DNA shown is the 30-base CDR3, in frame from base 1. The V end loses 5 bases and the J end loses 14 bases, and a stretch of 10 bases separates them. Every donor in the study was a healthy Caucasian. Three unrelated non-twin adults were also sequenced: a male aged 18 to 30, a male aged 50 to 60 and a female aged 50 to 60. Miltenyi CD45RO+ enrichment and human naive T-cell isolation kits were used to isolate memory (CD45RO+) and naive T cells from PBMC. Note on this clonotype: Its recognized antigen is unknown. Base qualities were left out, and no much larger clone turns up one base away.

The library was obtained by 5' RACE. The run used an Illumina HiSeq 2000. A universal primer binding site was added through template switching, and the final cDNA carried a unique molecular identifier so that TCR cDNA molecules could be counted accurately. First-strand cDNA for TCR alpha and beta chains was synthesized from specific primers in the conserved constant-segment region. To control for contamination, every cDNA library carried two barcodes: a SMART-Mk sample barcode plus Illumina barcodes. TruSeq adapter sequences along with Illumina sample barcodes were introduced in two successive PCR steps. The Illumina HiSeq platform was used with custom primers to sequence TCR alpha and beta cDNA libraries. Per the source publication's procedure: Unique molecular identifiers were extracted from raw reads with MiGEC, and CDR3 positions were determined with MiXCR. For each individual, recombination models were inferred using an EM algorithm with the repgenHMM and IGoR tools. Shared clonotypes were analyzed with the tcR package in R, and sharing was normalized by the product of cloneset sizes. Out-of-frame nonproductive sequences were analyzed to study raw recombination free of thymic and clonal selection effects. The raw public data were reprocessed by TCRdb itself: fastp quality trimming at Q25, MiXCR clonotype calling, in-frame beta chains only. Duplicate CDR3 protein sequences are folded into a single record with the most common DNA and genes. TCRdb, rather than the study authors, made the V and J calls. Counted in this sample were about 690,000 distinct CDR3 sequences; around 6.1% of them appeared once. Jointly, the top ten make up 1.5% to 2% of the sample.

The rearrangement joined TRBV2 to TRBJ2-4, with the D gene too uncertain to name. The TCR sequence derives from a man aged 18 to 29 in good health. The sample taken for sequencing was naive T cells sorted from blood. The meaning of the sample's cell subset or site label: cells isolated with a human naive T-cell isolation kit. The nucleotide sequence is TGTGCCAGCAGTCGTCAGTTTAAGTACTTC. Its amino acids are CASSRQFKYF.